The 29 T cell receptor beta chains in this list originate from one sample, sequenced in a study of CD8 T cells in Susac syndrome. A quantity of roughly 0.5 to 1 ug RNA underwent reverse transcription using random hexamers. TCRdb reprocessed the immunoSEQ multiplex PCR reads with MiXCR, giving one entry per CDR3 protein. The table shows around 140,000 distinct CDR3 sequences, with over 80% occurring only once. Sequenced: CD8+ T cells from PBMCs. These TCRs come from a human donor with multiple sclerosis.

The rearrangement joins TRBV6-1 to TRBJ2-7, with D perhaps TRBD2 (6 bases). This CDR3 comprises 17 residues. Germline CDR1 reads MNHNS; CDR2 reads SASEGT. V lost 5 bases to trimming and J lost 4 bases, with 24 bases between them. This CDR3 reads CASSLRGSGPDHYEQYV. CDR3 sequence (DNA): TGTGCCAGCAGTCTCCGGGGGTCGGGCCCCGATCATTACGAGCAGTACGTC.

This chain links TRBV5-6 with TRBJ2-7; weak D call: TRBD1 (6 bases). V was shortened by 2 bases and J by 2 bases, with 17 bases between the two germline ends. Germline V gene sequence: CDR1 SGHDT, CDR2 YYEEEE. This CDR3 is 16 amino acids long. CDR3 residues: CASSFQGTTSPYEQYF. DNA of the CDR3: TGTGCCAGCAGCTTTCAAGGGACAACATCCCCCTACGAGCAGTACTTC.

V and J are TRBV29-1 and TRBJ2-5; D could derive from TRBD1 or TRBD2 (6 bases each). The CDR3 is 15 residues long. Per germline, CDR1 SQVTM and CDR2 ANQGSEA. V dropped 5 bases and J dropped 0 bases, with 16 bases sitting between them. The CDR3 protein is CSVWGRGSYQETQYF. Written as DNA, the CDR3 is TGCAGCGTTTGGGGGCGGGGATCGTACCAAGAGACCCAGTACTTC.

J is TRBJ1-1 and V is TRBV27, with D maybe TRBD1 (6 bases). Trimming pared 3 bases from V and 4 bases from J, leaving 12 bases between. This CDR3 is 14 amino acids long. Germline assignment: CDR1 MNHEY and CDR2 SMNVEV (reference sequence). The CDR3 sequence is CASSFGGAFTEAFF. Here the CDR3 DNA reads TGTGCCAGCAGTTTTGGGGGGGCTTTCACTGAAGCTTTCTTT.

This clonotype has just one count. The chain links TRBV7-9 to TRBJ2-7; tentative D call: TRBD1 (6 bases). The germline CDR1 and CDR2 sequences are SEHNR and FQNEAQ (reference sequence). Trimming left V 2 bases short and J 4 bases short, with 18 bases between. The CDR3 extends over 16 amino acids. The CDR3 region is CASSLTFGQGQYEQYF. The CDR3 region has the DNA TGTGCCAGCAGCTTAACATTTGGGCAGGGGCAGTACGAGCAGTACTTC.

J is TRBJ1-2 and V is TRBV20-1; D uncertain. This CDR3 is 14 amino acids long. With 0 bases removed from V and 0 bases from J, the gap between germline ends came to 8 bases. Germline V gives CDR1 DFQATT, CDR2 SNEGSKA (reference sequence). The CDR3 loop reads CSARDREANYGYTF. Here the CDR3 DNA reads TGCAGTGCTAGAGATCGGGAAGCTAACTATGGCTACACCTTC.

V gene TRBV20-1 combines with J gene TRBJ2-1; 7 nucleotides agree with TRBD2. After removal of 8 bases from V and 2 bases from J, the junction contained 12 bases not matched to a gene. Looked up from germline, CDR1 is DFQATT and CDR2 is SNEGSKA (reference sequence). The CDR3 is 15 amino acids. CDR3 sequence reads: CSTPWSRGAYNEQFF. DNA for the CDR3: TGCAGTACGCCATGGAGCCGGGGGGCCTACAATGAGCAGTTCTTC.

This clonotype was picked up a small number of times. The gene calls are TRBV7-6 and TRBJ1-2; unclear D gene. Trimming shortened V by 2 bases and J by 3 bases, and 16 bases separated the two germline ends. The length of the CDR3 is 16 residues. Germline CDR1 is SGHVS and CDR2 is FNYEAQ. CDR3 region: CASSLSMLVPDYGYTF. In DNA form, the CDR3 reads TGTGCCAGCAGCTTATCTATGTTGGTCCCGGACTATGGCTACACCTTC.

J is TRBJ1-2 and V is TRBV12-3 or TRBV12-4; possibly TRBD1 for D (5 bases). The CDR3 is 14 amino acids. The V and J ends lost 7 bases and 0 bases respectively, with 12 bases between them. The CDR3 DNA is TGTGCCAGCAAGGACATGGGGACTAACTATGGCTACACCTTC. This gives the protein CASKDMGTNYGYTF.

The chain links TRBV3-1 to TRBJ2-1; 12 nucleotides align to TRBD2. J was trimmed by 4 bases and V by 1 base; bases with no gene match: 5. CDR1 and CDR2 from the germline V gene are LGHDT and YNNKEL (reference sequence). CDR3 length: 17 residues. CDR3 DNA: TGTGCCAGCAGCCAAGGCGAGGGACTAGCGGGTTACAATGAGCAGTTCTTC. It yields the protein CASSQGEGLAGYNEQFF.

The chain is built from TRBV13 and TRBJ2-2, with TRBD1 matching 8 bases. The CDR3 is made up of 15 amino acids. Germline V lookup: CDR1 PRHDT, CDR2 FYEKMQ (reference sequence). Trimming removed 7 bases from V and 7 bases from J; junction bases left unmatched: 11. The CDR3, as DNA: TGTGCCAGCACCCCGGACAGGGTCACGGTCGGGGAGCTGTTTTTT. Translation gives CASTPDRVTVGELFF. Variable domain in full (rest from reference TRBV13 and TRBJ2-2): AAGVIQSPRHLIKEKRETATLKCYPIPRHDTVYWYQQGPGQDPQFLISFYEKMQSDKGSIPDRFSAQQFSDYHSELNMSSLELGDSALYFCASTPDRVTVGELFFGEGSRLTVL.

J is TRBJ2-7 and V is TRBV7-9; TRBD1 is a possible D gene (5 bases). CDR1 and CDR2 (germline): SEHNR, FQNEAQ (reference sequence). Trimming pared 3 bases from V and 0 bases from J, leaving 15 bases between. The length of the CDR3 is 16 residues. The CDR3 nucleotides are TGTGCCAGCAGCTTGACCTATGGGGCCCCCTCCTACGAGCAGTACTTC. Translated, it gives CASSLTYGAPSYEQYF.

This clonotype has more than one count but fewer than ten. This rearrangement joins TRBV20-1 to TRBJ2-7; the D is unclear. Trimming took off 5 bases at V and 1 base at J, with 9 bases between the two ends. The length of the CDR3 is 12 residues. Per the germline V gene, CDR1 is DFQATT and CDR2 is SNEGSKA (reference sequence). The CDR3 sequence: CSAHGPSYEQYF. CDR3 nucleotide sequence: TGCAGTGCTCATGGGCCTTCCTACGAGCAGTACTTC.

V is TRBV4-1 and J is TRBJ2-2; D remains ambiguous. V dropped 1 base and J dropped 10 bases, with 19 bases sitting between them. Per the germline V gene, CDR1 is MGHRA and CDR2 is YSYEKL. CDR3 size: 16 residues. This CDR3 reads CASSQGAVGVPAELFF. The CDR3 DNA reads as TGCGCCAGCAGCCAAGGGGCCGTAGGAGTCCCGGCGGAGCTGTTTTTT.

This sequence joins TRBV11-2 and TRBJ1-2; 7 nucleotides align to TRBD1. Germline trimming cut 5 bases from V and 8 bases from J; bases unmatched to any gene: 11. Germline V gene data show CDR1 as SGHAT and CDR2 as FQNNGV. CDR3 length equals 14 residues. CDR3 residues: CASSHGDDREGYTF. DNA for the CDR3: TGTGCCAGCAGCCACGGAGACGACAGGGAAGGCTACACCTTC.

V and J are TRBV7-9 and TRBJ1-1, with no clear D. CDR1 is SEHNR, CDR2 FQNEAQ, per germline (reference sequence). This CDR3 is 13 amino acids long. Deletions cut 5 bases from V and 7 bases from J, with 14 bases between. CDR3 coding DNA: TGTGCCAGCAGCCACTATAGGGATAGTGAAGCTTTCTTT. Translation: CASSHYRDSEAFF.

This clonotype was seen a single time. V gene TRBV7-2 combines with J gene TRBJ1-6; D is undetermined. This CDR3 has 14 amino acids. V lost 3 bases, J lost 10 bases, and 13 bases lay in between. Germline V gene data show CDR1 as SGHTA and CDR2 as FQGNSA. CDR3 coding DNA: TGTGCCAGCAGCTTCGGGCCCCTAGGCTCACCCCTCCACTTT. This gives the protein CASSFGPLGSPLHF. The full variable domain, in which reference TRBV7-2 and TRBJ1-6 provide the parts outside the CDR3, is GAGVSQSPSNKVTEKGKDVELRCDPISGHTALYWYRQSLGQGLEFLIYFQGNSAPDKSGLPSDRFSAERTGGSVSTLTIQRTQQEDSAVYLCASSFGPLGSPLHFGNGTRLTVT.

CDR3 in amino acids: CAWSGTDSNQPQHF. CDR3 sequence (DNA): TGTGCCTGGAGCGGGACTGATAGCAATCAGCCCCAGCATTTT. The chain joins TRBV30 to TRBJ1-5, with D possibly matching TRBD1 (5 bases). In germline, CDR1 is GTSNPN, CDR2 SVGIG (reference sequence). V was shortened by 3 bases and J by 0 bases, with 9 bases between the two germline ends. The CDR3 is 14 residues long.

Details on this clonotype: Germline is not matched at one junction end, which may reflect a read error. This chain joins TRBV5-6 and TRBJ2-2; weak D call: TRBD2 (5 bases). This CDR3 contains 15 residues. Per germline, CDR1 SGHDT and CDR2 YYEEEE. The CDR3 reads CASSYQAENAGELFF. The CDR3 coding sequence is TGTGCCAGCAGCTATCAAGCGGAGAACGCCGGGGAGCTGTTTTTT.

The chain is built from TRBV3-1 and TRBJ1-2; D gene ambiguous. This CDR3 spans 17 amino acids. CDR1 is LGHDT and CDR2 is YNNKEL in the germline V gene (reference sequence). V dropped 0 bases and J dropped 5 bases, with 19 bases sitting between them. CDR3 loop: CASSQDRGSNTPYGYTF. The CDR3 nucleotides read TGTGCCAGCAGCCAAGATCGCGGTTCCAATACTCCTTATGGCTACACCTTC.

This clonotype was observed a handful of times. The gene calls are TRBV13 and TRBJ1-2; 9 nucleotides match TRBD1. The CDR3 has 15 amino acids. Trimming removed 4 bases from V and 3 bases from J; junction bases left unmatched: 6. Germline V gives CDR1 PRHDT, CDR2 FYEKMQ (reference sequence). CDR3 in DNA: TGTGCCAGCAGCTCCCGGGACAGGGAAGACTATGGCTACACCTTC. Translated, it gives CASSSRDREDYGYTF.

CDR3 in DNA: TGTGCCAGTAGTCAAGGCAGCTCCTACAATGAGCAGTTCTTC. It yields the protein CASSQGSSYNEQFF. The V and J genes are TRBV19 and TRBJ2-1; D is undetermined. Germline lookup yields CDR1 LNHDA and CDR2 SQIVND (reference sequence). V lost 5 bases and J 0 bases, leaving 8 bases between the germline ends. CDR3 length: 14 residues.

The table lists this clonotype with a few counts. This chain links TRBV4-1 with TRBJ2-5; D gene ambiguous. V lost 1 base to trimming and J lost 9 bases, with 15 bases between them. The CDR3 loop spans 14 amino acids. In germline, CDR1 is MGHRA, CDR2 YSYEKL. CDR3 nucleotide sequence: TGCGCCAGCAGCCAAGTGGTGACGAATAGGGCCCAGTACTTC. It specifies CASSQVVTNRAQYF.

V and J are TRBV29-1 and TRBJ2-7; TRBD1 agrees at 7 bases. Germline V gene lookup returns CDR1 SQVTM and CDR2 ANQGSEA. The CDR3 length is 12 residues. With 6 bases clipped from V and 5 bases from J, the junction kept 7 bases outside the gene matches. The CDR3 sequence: CSVVTGNHEQYV. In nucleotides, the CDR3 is TGCAGCGTGGTGACAGGGAACCACGAGCAGTACGTC.

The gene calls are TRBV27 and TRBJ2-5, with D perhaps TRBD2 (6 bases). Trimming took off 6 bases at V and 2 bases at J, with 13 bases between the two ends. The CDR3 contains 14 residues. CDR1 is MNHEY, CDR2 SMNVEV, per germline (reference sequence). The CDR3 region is CASSLGGGQETQYF. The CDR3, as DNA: TGTGCCAGCAGCCTAGGTGGGGGGCAAGAGACCCAGTACTTC.

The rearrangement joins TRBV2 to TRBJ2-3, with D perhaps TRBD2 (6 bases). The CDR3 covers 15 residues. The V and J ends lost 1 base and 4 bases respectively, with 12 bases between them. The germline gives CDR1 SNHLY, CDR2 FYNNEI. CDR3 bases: TGTGCCAGCAGTGAAGGCGGGGTGGGGGCAGATACGCAGTATTTT. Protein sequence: CASSEGGVGADTQYF.

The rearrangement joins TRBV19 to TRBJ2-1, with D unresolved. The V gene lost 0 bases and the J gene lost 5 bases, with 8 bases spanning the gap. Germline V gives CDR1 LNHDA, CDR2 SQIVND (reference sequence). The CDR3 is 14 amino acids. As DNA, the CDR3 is TGTGCCAGTAGTATAGACGCCGGCAACAATGAGCAGTTCTTC. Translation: CASSIDAGNNEQFF.

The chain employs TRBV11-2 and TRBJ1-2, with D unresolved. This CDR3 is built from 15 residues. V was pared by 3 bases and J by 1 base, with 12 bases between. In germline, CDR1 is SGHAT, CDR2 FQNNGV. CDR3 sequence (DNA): TGTGCCAGCAGCTTCCCTGGAGGCAATAACTATGGCTACACCTTC. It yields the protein CASSFPGGNNYGYTF. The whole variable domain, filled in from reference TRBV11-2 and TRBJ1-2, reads EAGVAQSPRYKIIEKRQSVAFWCNPISGHATLYWYQQILGQGPKLLIQFQNNGVVDDSQLPKDRFSAERLKGVDSTLKIQPAKLEDSAVYLCASSFPGGNNYGYTFGSGTRLTVV.

CDR3 DNA sequence: TGTGCCACCAGTGATTACAACAGAAACTATGGCTACACCTTC. It encodes CATSDYNRNYGYTF. V is TRBV24-1 and J is TRBJ1-2; D uncertain. Germline CDR1 and CDR2: KGHDR and SFDVKD. With 2 bases removed from V and 2 bases from J, the gap between germline ends came to 8 bases. The CDR3 is made up of 14 amino acids.